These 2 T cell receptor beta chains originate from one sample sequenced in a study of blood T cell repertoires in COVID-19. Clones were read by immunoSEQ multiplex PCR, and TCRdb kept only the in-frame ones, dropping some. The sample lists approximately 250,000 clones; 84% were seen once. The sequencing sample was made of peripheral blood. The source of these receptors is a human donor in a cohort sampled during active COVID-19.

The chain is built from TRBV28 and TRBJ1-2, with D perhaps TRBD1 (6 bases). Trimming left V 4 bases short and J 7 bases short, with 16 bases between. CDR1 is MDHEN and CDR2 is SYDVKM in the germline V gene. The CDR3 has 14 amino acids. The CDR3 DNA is TGTGCCAGCAGTTCTCCAGGGGCCCCAGGTGGCTACACCTTC. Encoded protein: CASSSPGAPGGYTF.

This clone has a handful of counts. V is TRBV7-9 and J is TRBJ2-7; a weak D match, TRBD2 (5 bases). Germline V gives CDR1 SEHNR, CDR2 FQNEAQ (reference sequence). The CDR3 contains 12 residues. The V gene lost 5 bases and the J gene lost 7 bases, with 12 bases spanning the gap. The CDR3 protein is CASSPSGLEQYF. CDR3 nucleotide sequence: TGTGCCAGCAGCCCCTCGGGGTTGGAGCAGTACTTC.